The entry below describes one T cell receptor (beta chain). These data are taken from a study of blood T cell repertoires in COVID-19. Clones were read by immunoSEQ multiplex PCR, and TCRdb kept only the in-frame ones, dropping some. The table shows fewer than 350,000 clones, with around 87% occurring only once. Sequencing was performed on peripheral blood. This TCR was recovered from a woman aged 50 to 65 who had recovered from COVID-19.

Here the CDR3 reads CASSQLTVGNTIYF. The CDR3 DNA is TGCGCCAGCAGCCAACTAACAGTTGGAAACACCATATATTTT. V usage is TRBV4-1 and J usage is TRBJ1-3; D ambiguous. V was shortened by 2 bases and J by 3 bases, with 8 bases between the two germline ends. The CDR3 is 14 residues long. CDR1 is MGHRA, CDR2 YSYEKL, per germline.